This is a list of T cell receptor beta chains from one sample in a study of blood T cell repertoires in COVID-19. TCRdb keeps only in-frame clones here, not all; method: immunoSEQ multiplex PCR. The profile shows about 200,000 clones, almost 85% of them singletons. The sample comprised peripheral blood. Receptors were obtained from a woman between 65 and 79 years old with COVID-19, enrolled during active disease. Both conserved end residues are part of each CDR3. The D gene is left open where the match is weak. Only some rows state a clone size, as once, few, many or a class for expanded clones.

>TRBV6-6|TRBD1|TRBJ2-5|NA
CASSARQGETQYF
TGTGCCAGCAGCGCCCGACAGGGAGAGACCCAGTACTTC
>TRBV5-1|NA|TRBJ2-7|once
CASSLGQSGYEQYF
TGCGCCAGCAGCTTGGGGCAGTCTGGCTACGAGCAGTACTTC
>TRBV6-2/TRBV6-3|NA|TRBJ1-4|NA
CASSRLNEKLFF
TGTGCCAGCAGCAGACTTAATGAAAAACTGTTTTTT
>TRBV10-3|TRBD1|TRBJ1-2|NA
CATATGGDYGYTF
TGTGCCACAGCGACAGGGGGCGACTATGGCTACACCTTC
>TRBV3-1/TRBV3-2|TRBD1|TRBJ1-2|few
CASSGWTGDGYTF
TGTGCCAGCAGCGGTTGGACAGGGGATGGCTACACCTTC
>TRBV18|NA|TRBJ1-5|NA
CASSPRNSNQPQHF
TGTGCCAGCTCCCCCAGAAATAGCAATCAGCCCCAGCATTTT
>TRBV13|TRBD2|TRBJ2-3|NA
CASSSTRTSGSTDTQYF
TGTGCCAGCAGCTCGACTCGGACTAGCGGGAGTACAGATACGCAGTATTTT
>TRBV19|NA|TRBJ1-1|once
CATRRQGGNTEAFF
TGTGCCACAAGGAGGCAGGGAGGGAACACTGAAGCTTTCTTT
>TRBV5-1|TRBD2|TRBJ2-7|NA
CASSLDSGGAFYEQYF
TGCGCCAGCAGCTTGGATAGCGGGGGAGCGTTTTACGAGCAGTACTTC
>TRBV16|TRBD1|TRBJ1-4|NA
CASRPRDRAIFFEKLFF
TGTGCCAGCAGACCCCGGGACAGGGCGATATTTTTTGAAAAACTGTTTTTT
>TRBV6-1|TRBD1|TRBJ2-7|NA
CASSEGTGGYYEQYF
TGTGCCAGCAGTGAGGGGACAGGGGGTTACTACGAGCAGTACTTC
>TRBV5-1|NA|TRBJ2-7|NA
CASSLGAGLSYEQYF
TGCGCCAGCAGCTTGGGGGCAGGCCTCTCCTACGAGCAGTACTTC
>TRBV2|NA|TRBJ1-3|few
CASTVESGNTIYF
TGTGCCAGCACCGTTGAGTCTGGAAACACCATATATTTT
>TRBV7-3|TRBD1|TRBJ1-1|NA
CASSPTGANTEAFF
TGTGCCAGCAGCCCAACAGGGGCGAACACTGAAGCTTTCTTT
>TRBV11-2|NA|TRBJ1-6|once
CASSLRDFSSSYNSPLHF
TGTGCCAGCAGCCTTAGGGACTTCTCGAGCTCCTATAATTCACCCCTCCACTTT
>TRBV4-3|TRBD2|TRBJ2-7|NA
CASSRTSGTYEQYF
TGCGCCAGCAGCCGGACTAGCGGGACCTACGAGCAGTACTTC
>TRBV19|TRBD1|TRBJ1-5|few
CASRGRGQPQHF
TGTGCCAGTAGGGGCAGGGGGCAGCCCCAGCATTTT
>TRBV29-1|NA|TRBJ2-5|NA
CSANRDIQETQYF
TGCAGCGCTAATAGGGACATCCAAGAGACCCAGTACTTC
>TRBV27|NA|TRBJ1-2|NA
CASSNRLVGYGYTF
TGTGCCAGCAGTAACAGGCTGGTCGGCTATGGCTACACCTTC
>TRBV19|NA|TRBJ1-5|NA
CASTDEGVQPQHF
TGTGCCAGTACCGATGAAGGGGTCCAGCCCCAGCATTTT
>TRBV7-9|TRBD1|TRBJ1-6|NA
CASSSQQGAGSPLHF
TGTGCCAGCAGCTCTCAACAGGGGGCAGGGTCACCCCTCCACTTT
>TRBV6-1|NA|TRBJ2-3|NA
CASSELFDTQYF
TGTGCCAGCAGTGAACTTTTTGATACGCAGTATTTT
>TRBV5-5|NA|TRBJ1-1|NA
CASTTVWGGAEAFF
TGTGCCAGCACCACTGTTTGGGGGGGCGCTGAAGCTTTCTTT
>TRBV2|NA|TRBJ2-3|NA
CASSARAASTDTQYF
TGTGCCAGCAGTGCCCGAGCGGCTAGCACAGATACGCAGTATTTT
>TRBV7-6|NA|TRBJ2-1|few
CASSLATSYNEQFF
TGTGCCAGCAGCTTAGCAACTTCCTACAATGAGCAGTTCTTC
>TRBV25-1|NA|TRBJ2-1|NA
CASTYDNEQFF
TGTGCCAGCACCTATGACAATGAGCAGTTCTTC
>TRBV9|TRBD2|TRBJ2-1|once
CASSPPRGLAGKNNEQFF
TGTGCCAGCAGCCCCCCCCGTGGCCTAGCGGGGAAAAACAATGAGCAGTTCTTC
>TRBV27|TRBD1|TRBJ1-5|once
CASSLGTGVSNQPQHF
TGTGCCAGCAGTCTCGGGACAGGGGTTAGCAATCAGCCCCAGCATTTT
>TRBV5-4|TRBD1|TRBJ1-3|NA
CASSLEPTGAGNTIYF
TGTGCCAGCAGCTTGGAGCCGACAGGGGCTGGAAACACCATATATTTT
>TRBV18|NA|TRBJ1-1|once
CASSPGRGVGYTEAFF
TGTGCCAGCTCACCAGGGCGGGGGGTTGGATACACTGAAGCTTTCTTT
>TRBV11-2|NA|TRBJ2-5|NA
CASSSINSQVAQYF
TGTGCCAGCAGCTCAATCAACTCCCAAGTGGCCCAGTACTTC
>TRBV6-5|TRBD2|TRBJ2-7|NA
CASSRTSGSYEQYF
TGTGCCAGCAGTAGGACTAGCGGGAGCTACGAGCAGTACTTC
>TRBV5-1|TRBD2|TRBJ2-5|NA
CASSSDGRGSIWETQYF
TGCGCCAGCAGCTCCGACGGGAGGGGGAGTATATGGGAGACCCAGTACTTC
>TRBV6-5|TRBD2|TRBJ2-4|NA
CASSSLAGGNIQYF
TGTGCCAGCAGTTCCCTGGCGGGAGGAAACATTCAGTACTTC
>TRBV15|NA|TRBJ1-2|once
CATSRDRVTYGYTF
TGTGCCACCAGCAGAGACAGGGTTACGTATGGCTACACCTTC
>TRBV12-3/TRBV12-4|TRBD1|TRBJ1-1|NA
CASSLDRFEAFF
TGTGCCAGCAGTTTGGACAGGTTTGAAGCTTTCTTT
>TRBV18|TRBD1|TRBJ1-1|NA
CASSRGQVENTEAFF
TGTGCCAGCTCACGTGGACAGGTCGAGAACACTGAAGCTTTCTTT
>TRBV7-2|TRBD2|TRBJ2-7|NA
CASSLKRAGGLSYEQYF
TGTGCCAGCAGCTTAAAACGAGCGGGGGGCCTCTCCTACGAGCAGTACTTC
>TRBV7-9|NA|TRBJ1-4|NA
CASSLDSGEKLFF
TGTGCCAGCAGCTTAGACAGTGGCGAAAAACTGTTTTTT
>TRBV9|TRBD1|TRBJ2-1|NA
CASSPPSGTAYNEQFF
TGTGCCAGCAGCCCCCCCTCCGGGACAGCTTACAATGAGCAGTTCTTC
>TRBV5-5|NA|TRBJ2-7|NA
CASSGGEYEQYF
TGTGCCAGCAGCGGCGGAGAATACGAGCAGTACTTC
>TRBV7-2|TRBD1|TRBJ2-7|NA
CASSSLTGRLGEQYF
TGTGCCAGCAGCTCGCTGACAGGGCGCCTCGGCGAGCAGTACTTC
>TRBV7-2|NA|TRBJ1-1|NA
CASSLVVRGLTEAFF
TGTGCCAGCAGCTTAGTAGTCCGGGGTCTAACTGAAGCTTTCTTT
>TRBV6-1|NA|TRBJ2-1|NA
CASSEARLPSEQFF
TGTGCCAGCAGTGAAGCACGGTTGCCTTCAGAGCAGTTCTTC
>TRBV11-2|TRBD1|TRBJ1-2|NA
CASSSGTGAIDYGYTF
TGTGCCAGCAGCTCTGGGACAGGGGCTATCGACTATGGCTACACCTTC
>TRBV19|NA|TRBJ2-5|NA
CASAASGFEETQYF
TGTGCCAGCGCCGCTTCGGGGTTCGAGGAGACCCAGTACTTC
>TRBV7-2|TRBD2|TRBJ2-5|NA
CASSSRTSGSGETQYF
TGTGCCAGCAGCTCTCGGACTAGCGGGAGTGGGGAGACCCAGTACTTC
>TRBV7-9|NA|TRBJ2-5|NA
CASSLRLDQETQYF
TGTGCCAGCAGCTTACGGCTAGATCAAGAGACCCAGTACTTC
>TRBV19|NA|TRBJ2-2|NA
CATLGAGELFF
TGTGCCACCCTAGGGGCCGGGGAGCTGTTTTTT
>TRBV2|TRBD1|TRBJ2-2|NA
CASNTDRGWNTGELFF
TGTGCCAGCAATACGGACAGGGGGTGGAACACCGGGGAGCTGTTTTTT
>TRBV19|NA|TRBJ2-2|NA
CASSFRTEYTGELFF
TGTGCCAGCTCCTTCCGGACAGAGTACACCGGGGAGCTGTTTTTT
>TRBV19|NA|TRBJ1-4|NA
CASSGHGEPINEKLFF
TGTGCCAGTAGTGGTCACGGGGAACCAATAAATGAAAAACTGTTTTTT